A single sample is the source of the 24 T cell receptor beta chains below, sequenced in a study of Graves' ophthalmopathy and Graves' hyperthyroidism. From RNA, the CDR3 regions of TCR beta chains were amplified and sequenced. HTBI primers were employed in first-round RT-PCR, then a second-round multiplex PCR followed. One entry per CDR3 protein results from TCRdb running MiXCR on the multiplex PCR reads. Of roughly 1.1 million distinct CDR3 sequences listed, 35% to 45% are singletons. Sequenced: peripheral blood or thyroid tissue (not recorded which). Every receptor here comes from an adult man with Graves' hyperthyroidism.

The chain has TRBV4-3 and TRBJ1-2; 7 bases agree with TRBD1. CDR1 and CDR2 from the germline V gene are LGHNA and YSLEER. The CDR3 covers 14 residues. Trimming took 0 bases from V and 8 from J; bases not matched to a gene: 6. The CDR3 loop is CASSQDRQGQGYTF. The CDR3 DNA reads as TGCGCCAGCAGCCAAGATCGACAGGGTCAAGGCTACACCTTC.

This clonotype was seen at least ten times. The rearrangement joins TRBV14 to TRBJ1-5; the match to TRBD1 covers 7 bases. Germline-derived CDR1 and CDR2 are SGHDN and FVKESK. The CDR3 has 15 amino acids. V trimming: 1 base; J trimming: 7 bases; junction bases outside the gene matches: 7. The CDR3 DNA reads TGTGCCAGCAGCCAAGGAGGGGGCTTCGGACAGCCCCAGCATTTT. Its protein is CASSQGGGFGQPQHF.

This clonotype was counted between two and nine times. The chain couples TRBV5-1 to TRBJ2-2; 10 bases fit TRBD2. V trimming: 0 bases; J trimming: 3 bases; junction bases outside the gene matches: 14. The CDR3 is 20 amino acids. In germline, CDR1 is SGHRS, CDR2 YFSETQ. As DNA, the CDR3 is TGCGCCAGCAGCTTGGCGCTCGGGCCTAGCGGGAGCTTAGACACCGGGGAGCTGTTTTTT. It specifies CASSLALGPSGSLDTGELFF.

There are a few counts of this clonotype. The gene calls are TRBV19 and TRBJ2-7; D remains unclear. V shed 6 bases and J shed 0 bases, with 12 bases lying between them. CDR1 is LNHDA and CDR2 is SQIVND in the germline V gene (reference sequence). This CDR3 contains 14 residues. CDR3 nucleotides: TGTGCCAGTAGCCAGAACCGGGCCTCCTACGAGCAGTACTTC. It is translated as CASSQNRASYEQYF.

In this sample, this clonotype turned up once. The V call is TRBV7-9, the J call TRBJ2-5; a weak D match, TRBD1 (5 bases). The CDR3 loop spans 16 amino acids. CDR1 is SEHNR, CDR2 FQNEAQ, per germline (reference sequence). V lost 5 bases and J lost 5, with 21 bases in between. CDR3 coding DNA: TGTGCCAGCAGCCCAAGACAGCGAACACCCCGTGAGACCCAGTACTTC. It encodes CASSPRQRTPRETQYF.

V usage is TRBV25-1 and J usage is TRBJ1-4, with TRBD1 identical over 8 bases. Germline V gene lookup returns CDR1 MGHDK and CDR2 SYGVNS. This CDR3 spans 15 amino acids. V dropped 4 bases and J dropped 8; count of bases not matched to a gene: 9. In nucleotides, the CDR3 is TGTGCCAGCAGTGCCAGACAGGGGTTTGGCGAAAAACTGTTTTTT. Encoded protein: CASSARQGFGEKLFF.

Regarding this clonotype: A much larger clone sits a single nucleotide away, making a read error possible. The chain links TRBV7-9 to TRBJ1-5, with TRBD1 identical over 10 bases. Germline CDR1 is SEHNR and CDR2 is FQNEAQ (reference sequence). This CDR3 comprises 16 residues. For the CDR3, the DNA is TGTGCCAACAGCTTGACGGGACAGGGGTCGCATCAGCCCCAGCATTTT. Amino acid sequence: CANSLTGQGSHQPQHF.

This clonotype was found a few times. It may be a read error: a sequence one base away is much more abundant. The chain employs TRBV10-2 and TRBJ1-1; 7 positions match TRBD1. The germline CDR1 and CDR2 sequences are WSHSY and SAAADI. The CDR3 contains 13 residues. The CDR3 DNA is TGTGCCAGCATTGGACAGGTGAACACTGAAGCTTTCTTT. Translation: CASIGQVNTEAFF.

This clonotype was counted ten times or more. The chain has TRBV19 and TRBJ1-5; D is undetermined. V was pared by 11 bases and J by 3 bases, with 17 bases between. Germline V CDR1 and CDR2: LNHDA, SQIVND (reference sequence). There are 14 residues in the CDR3. This CDR3 reads CAGALAGSNQPQHF. The CDR3 DNA sequence: TGTGCCGGCGCCCTCGCAGGTTCCAATCAGCCCCAGCATTTT.

This clonotype occurred a few times. This chain joins TRBV6-2 or TRBV6-3 and TRBJ2-5; the D gene is possibly TRBD2 (6 bases). The CDR3 covers 12 residues. The V gene's germline CDR1 is MNHEY and CDR2 SVGEGT. V was trimmed by 7 bases and J by 4 bases, leaving 10 bases between them. The CDR3 DNA sequence: TGTGCCAGCATCTCGGGAGCAGAGACCCAGTACTTC. Translated, it gives CASISGAETQYF.

This clonotype was recorded many times. V usage is TRBV2 and J usage is TRBJ2-5, with D possibly TRBD1 on 6 matching bases. CDR1 and CDR2 (germline): SNHLY, FYNNEI. There are 16 residues in the CDR3. The germline V and J ends were trimmed by 3 bases and 5 bases, with 19 bases remaining between them. CDR3 in DNA: TGTGCCAGCAGTGATTTTGGGGGCCCTGGGGCGGAGACCCAGTACTTC. Its protein product is CASSDFGGPGAETQYF.

This clonotype was found many times. The chain links TRBV9 to TRBJ1-4; the D gene is possibly TRBD1 (6 bases). The germline V gene encodes CDR1 SGDLS and CDR2 YYNGEE. The CDR3 runs to 17 residues. V lost 3 bases and J lost 7, with 22 bases in between. The CDR3 region is CASSAAPLQGSGEKLFF. The CDR3, as DNA: TGTGCCAGCAGCGCGGCCCCCCTTCAGGGGTCTGGTGAAAAACTGTTTTTT.

The chain uses TRBV5-6 and TRBJ2-7; 9 nucleotides align to TRBD1. CDR1 is SGHDT and CDR2 is YYEEEE in the germline V gene. The CDR3 runs to 14 residues. After removal of 5 bases from V and 12 bases from J, the junction contained 15 bases not matched to a gene. CDR3 coding DNA: TGTGCCAGCAGTTCGACGGGACAGGGACTCGAACGGTACTTC. It encodes CASSSTGQGLERYF.

CDR3 loop: CSVGGGTGTYEQYF. Written as DNA, the CDR3 is TGCAGCGTTGGTGGGGGGACAGGCACCTACGAGCAGTACTTC. This chain connects TRBV29-1 to TRBJ2-7; 8 bases are a match to TRBD1. CDR3 size: 14 residues. The ends lost 4 bases at V and 2 bases at J; junction bases unmatched: 7. Germline CDR1 SQVTM, CDR2 ANQGSEA.

The V and J genes are TRBV25-1 and TRBJ2-5; D perhaps matches TRBD2 (5 bases). V was shortened by 5 bases and J by 5 bases, with 21 bases between the two germline ends. CDR1 and CDR2 from the germline V gene are MGHDK and SYGVNS. The CDR3 is made up of 16 amino acids. Here the CDR3 reads CASSYSLTPQRETQYF. CDR3 DNA: TGTGCCAGCAGTTATTCCCTGACACCTCAGCGGGAGACCCAGTACTTC.

The chain is built from TRBV5-6 and TRBJ2-7, with 7 bases lining up with TRBD1. The CDR3 runs to 15 residues. V shed 4 bases and J 7 bases; nucleotides not matched to a gene: 14. CDR1 SGHDT and CDR2 YYEEEE come from the germline V gene. The CDR3 sequence is CASSTDRPYIGEQYF. CDR3 bases: TGTGCCAGCAGCACGGACAGGCCCTATATTGGAGAGCAGTACTTC. The whole variable domain, remainder taken from reference TRBV5-6 and TRBJ2-7, is DAGVTQSPTHLIKTRGQQVTLRCSPKSGHDTVSWYQQALGQGPQFIFQYYEEEERQRGNFPDRFSGHQFPNYSSELNVNALLLGDSALYLCASSTDRPYIGEQYFGPGTRLTVT.

The rearrangement uses TRBV19 and TRBJ1-2; 8 bases line up with TRBD1. The CDR3 sequence is 13 residues long. The germline V gene encodes CDR1 LNHDA and CDR2 SQIVND (reference sequence). Trimming removed 3 bases from V and 7 bases from J; junction bases left unmatched: 4. The CDR3 DNA reads TGTGCCAGTAGTATGGCGACAGGGGTTGGCTACACCTTC. This encodes CASSMATGVGYTF.

The rearrangement uses TRBV10-3 and TRBJ1-2; D not resolved. Germline CDR1 and CDR2: ENHRY and SYGVKD. The CDR3 has 17 residues. V dropped 1 base and J dropped 1 base, with 16 bases sitting between them. DNA for the CDR3: TGTGCCATCAGTGAGTGGGCCAGTAGTAGGAATAACTATGGCTACACCTTC. Translating it yields CAISEWASSRNNYGYTF.

V gene TRBV9 combines with J gene TRBJ2-5; 8 bases fit TRBD1. Germline V CDR1 and CDR2: SGDLS, YYNGEE. The CDR3 runs to 14 residues. Trimming at V came to 3 bases and at J to 4 bases, leaving 5 bases not matched to a gene. The CDR3 DNA sequence: TGTGCCAGCAGCGCGGGAGACAGGGGAGAGACCCAGTACTTC. Translating it yields CASSAGDRGETQYF.

The CDR3 DNA follows: TGTGCCAGCAGCCTACAGGGGCAGAGAGGGACCCAGTACTTC. Its translation: CASSLQGQRGTQYF. This sequence joins TRBV12-3 or TRBV12-4 and TRBJ2-5; 7 bases match TRBD1. Trimming cost V 6 bases and J 7 bases; bases outside gene matches: 11. This CDR3 region has 14 residues.

V is TRBV24-1 and J is TRBJ2-5; 8 bases match TRBD1. Trimming cost V 10 bases and J 4 bases; bases outside gene matches: 10. Per the germline V gene, CDR1 is KGHDR and CDR2 is SFDVKD. The CDR3 runs to 14 residues. The CDR3 DNA follows: TGTGCCACGGGAACCGAACAGGGGGTAGAGACCCAGTACTTC. Residues: CATGTEQGVETQYF.

The chain uses TRBV14 and TRBJ2-5; 7 nucleotides agree with TRBD2. This CDR3 region has 15 residues. V shed 4 bases, J shed 2 bases, and the junction held 7 bases outside the gene matches. Germline CDR1 reads SGHDN; CDR2 reads FVKESK. In DNA form, the CDR3 reads TGTGCCAGCAGCCTTAACCGGGGGGTTCAAGAGACCCAGTACTTC. Translation: CASSLNRGVQETQYF.

This clonotype was recorded at least ten times. DNA of the CDR3: TGCAGCGTTGTGGGGGGCAGCTCCTACGAGCAGTACTTC. This translates into CSVVGGSSYEQYF. The V and J genes are TRBV29-1 and TRBJ2-7; D is tentatively TRBD1 or TRBD2 (6 bases each). There are 13 residues in the CDR3. Trimming cost V 4 bases and J 0 bases, with 10 bases left between them. Per the germline V gene, CDR1 is SQVTM and CDR2 is ANQGSEA.

This clonotype has only a few counts. The chain couples TRBV29-1 to TRBJ1-1; D not certain. In germline, CDR1 is SQVTM, CDR2 ANQGSEA. The CDR3 totals 12 residues. Trimming removed 0 bases from V and 7 bases from J, with 9 bases in between. In DNA form, the CDR3 reads TGCAGCGTTGAAGATTGGTCAGATGAAGCTTTCTTT. Translating gives CSVEDWSDEAFF.